What follows are 24 T cell receptor beta chains derived from one specimen sequenced in a study of blood T cell repertoires in COVID-19. Data came from immunoSEQ multiplex PCR; TCRdb stores just in-frame clones and leaves some out. The sample lists 45,000 to 55,000 clones; about nine tenths were seen once. The sample comprised peripheral blood. The receptors come from a man aged 45-65 years with active COVID-19.

The chain employs TRBV7-2 and TRBJ2-5; TRBD2 aligns across 13 bases. The junction had 0 bases not matched to a gene; V was cut back by 1 base and J by 1 base. The CDR3 spans 16 residues. Looked up from germline, CDR1 is SGHTA and CDR2 is FQGNSA. The CDR3 spells CASSLGTSGGQETQYF. The CDR3 DNA reads TGTGCCAGCAGCTTAGGGACTAGCGGGGGCCAAGAGACCCAGTACTTC.

This chain connects TRBV4-2 to TRBJ1-1; 10 bases line up with TRBD1. CDR3 length equals 17 residues. V was pared by 1 base and J by 1 base, with 6 bases of the junction left unmatched. From germline, CDR1 is LGHNA and CDR2 YNFKEQ. CDR3 in DNA: TGTGCCAGCAGCCAAGCGCCGGGACAGGGGACGAACACTGAAGCTTTCTTT. Protein: CASSQAPGQGTNTEAFF.

On this clone: One end of the junction is discordant with germline, which a read error may explain. The genes are TRBV7-7 and TRBJ1-3; 9 nucleotides agree with TRBD1. The CDR3 contains 15 residues. Germline CDR1 and CDR2: SSHAT and FNYEAQ (reference sequence). CDR3 loop: CASSARTGAGNTIYF. CDR3 nucleotide sequence: TGTGCTAGCAGCGCTCGGACAGGGGCTGGAAACACCATATATTTT. The full variable domain, completed using reference TRBV7-7 and TRBJ1-3, is GAGVSQSPRYKVTKRGQDVTLRCDPISSHATLYWYQQALGQGPEFLTYFNYEAQPDKSGLPSDRFSAERPEGSISTLTIQRTEQRDSAMYRCASSARTGAGNTIYFGEGSWLTVV.

V is TRBV19 and J is TRBJ2-7, with 9 bases lining up with TRBD1. Germline trimming cut 2 bases from V and 2 bases from J; bases unmatched to any gene: 4. Germline V gene lookup returns CDR1 LNHDA and CDR2 SQIVND (reference sequence). This CDR3 has 15 amino acids. The CDR3: CASSIRGTGTYEQYF. The CDR3 coding sequence is TGTGCCAGTAGTATACGGGGGACAGGGACCTACGAGCAGTACTTC.

This clone came up once. This sequence joins TRBV15 and TRBJ1-2, with D perhaps TRBD1 (6 bases). This CDR3 has 14 amino acids. Trimming removed 5 bases from V and 10 bases from J, with 20 bases in between. Germline loops: CDR1 LNHNV, CDR2 YYDKDF (reference sequence). In DNA, the CDR3 is TGTGCCACCAGCGGGGGGGCAGGCCGCTCGGACTACACCTTC. It yields the protein CATSGGAGRSDYTF.

J is TRBJ2-1 and V is TRBV6-5, with D possibly TRBD1 on 5 matching bases. The CDR3 extends over 13 amino acids. Trimming cost V 4 bases and J 2 bases, with 6 bases left between them. Germline lookup yields CDR1 MNHEY and CDR2 SVGAGI. The CDR3 spells CASSLGPYNEQFF. As DNA, the CDR3 is TGTGCCAGCAGTTTGGGGCCCTACAATGAGCAGTTCTTC.

The DNA for the CDR3 is TGTGCCAGCAGCCTTCTCCCCGGGACAGGACCGGATACGCAGTATTTT. Amino acids: CASSLLPGTGPDTQYF. The chain carries TRBV9 and TRBJ2-3; 8 bases map to TRBD1. Unmatched junction bases numbered 13, after V lost 4 bases and J lost 6 bases. Germline assignment: CDR1 SGDLS and CDR2 YYNGEE. The CDR3 runs 16 residues.

J is TRBJ2-5 and V is TRBV18; 7 nucleotides agree with TRBD2. The CDR3 consists of 14 residues. With V trimmed by 0 bases and J by 4 bases, 2 bases remained unmatched. Germline assignment: CDR1 KGHSH and CDR2 LQKENI. In DNA, the CDR3 is TGTGCCAGCTCACCACCGGGAGGGCTAGAGACCCAGTACTTC. Its protein is CASSPPGGLETQYF.

The V call is TRBV21-1, the J call TRBJ2-1; whether TRBD2, the table's D call, matches the DNA was not checked. TRBV21-1 is a known pseudogene. CDR3 length equals 13 residues. CDR3 region: CASRPTGGDEQFF. The CDR3 DNA is TGTGCCAGCAGGCCGACCGGGGGAGATGAGCAGTTCTTC.

V gene TRBV7-2 combines with J gene TRBJ1-2; 8 bases are shared with TRBD1. The ends lost 2 bases at V and 6 bases at J; junction bases unmatched: 17. CDR1 is SGHTA, CDR2 FQGNSA, per germline. The CDR3 covers 18 residues. The DNA of the CDR3 is TGTGCCAGCAGCTTAAGTGTCAGGGGGCCTTCGTATGGAGATGGCTACACCTTC. It is translated as CASSLSVRGPSYGDGYTF.

This chain connects TRBV3-1 (or the pseudogene TRBV3-2) to TRBJ1-1; no clear D. The CDR3 totals 14 residues. Trimming left V 4 bases short and J 4 bases short, with 13 bases between. Germline CDR1 is LGHDT and CDR2 is YNNKEL (reference sequence). CDR3 nucleotides: TGTGCCAGCAGCCCTAACGGGAGGAGCACTGAAGCTTTCTTT. Protein sequence: CASSPNGRSTEAFF.

CDR3 DNA: TGTGCCAGTAGCGGACAGGAAAGGAATCAGCCCCAGCATTTT. The encoded protein is CASSGQERNQPQHF. This sequence joins TRBV19 and TRBJ1-5; 7 bases are shared with TRBD1. Germline trimming cut 6 bases from V and 4 bases from J; bases unmatched to any gene: 6. The CDR3 loop spans 14 amino acids. Germline V CDR1 and CDR2: LNHDA, SQIVND (reference sequence). The full variable domain, completed using reference TRBV19 and TRBJ1-5, is DGGITQSPKYLFRKEGQNVTLSCEQNLNHDAMYWYRQDPGQGLRLIYYSQIVNDFQKGDIAEGYSVSREKKESFPLTVTSAQKNPTAFYLCASSGQERNQPQHFGDGTRLSIL.

The rearrangement links TRBV28 to TRBJ1-5; no definite D call. CDR1 is MDHEN and CDR2 is SYDVKM in the germline V gene. There are 17 residues in the CDR3. The ends were cut back, 7 bases at V and 2 bases at J, with 21 bases in the middle. The CDR3 DNA reads as TGTGCCAGCATCGCGGCTCCGTTCAGATCAGGCAATCAGCCCCAGCATTTT. Encoded protein: CASIAAPFRSGNQPQHF.

The chain carries TRBV6-4 and TRBJ2-3, with a tentative D call TRBD1 (5 bases). The CDR3 consists of 13 residues. V lost 4 bases and J 4 bases, leaving 9 bases between the germline ends. The germline V gene encodes CDR1 MRHNA and CDR2 SNTAGT. CDR3 in amino acids: CASSGQGPDTQYF. The CDR3 DNA sequence: TGTGCCAGCAGTGGTCAGGGTCCAGATACGCAGTATTTT.

The V call is TRBV28, the J call TRBJ1-3; weak D call: TRBD1 (6 bases). The CDR3 sequence is 15 residues long. V was shortened by 2 bases and J by 7 bases, with 15 bases between the two germline ends. Looked up from germline, CDR1 is MDHEN and CDR2 is SYDVKM. The CDR3, as DNA: TGTGCCAGCAGTTTAATAGGGACAACCGGCAACACCATATATTTT. Protein product: CASSLIGTTGNTIYF.

The gene calls are TRBV4-1 and TRBJ1-1; 7 bases agree with TRBD1. CDR1 is MGHRA, CDR2 YSYEKL, per germline. Germline trimming cut 0 bases from V and 11 bases from J; bases unmatched to any gene: 12. This CDR3 has 15 amino acids. CDR3 sequence reads: CASSQDWGRDSRAFF. CDR3 coding DNA: TGCGCCAGCAGCCAAGATTGGGGCAGGGACAGTAGGGCTTTCTTT.

The chain carries TRBV5-4 and TRBJ2-5; tentatively, D is TRBD2 (6 bases). V shed 7 bases and J shed 5 bases, with 15 bases lying between them. CDR1 SGHNT and CDR2 YYREEE come from the germline V gene (reference sequence). The CDR3 has 13 residues. The CDR3 is CASARVRGETQYF. CDR3 sequence (DNA): TGTGCCAGCGCCCGTGTTCGGGGGGAGACCCAGTACTTC.

The chain has TRBV7-9 and TRBJ1-6; D is uncertain. This CDR3 is 15 amino acids long. Germline CDR1 and CDR2: SEHNR and FQNEAQ (reference sequence). V shed 1 base and J shed 7 bases, with 11 bases lying between them. CDR3 amino acids: CASSLGTGINSPLHF. Here the CDR3 DNA reads TGTGCCAGCAGCTTAGGGACGGGAATAAATTCACCCCTCCACTTT.

The V gene is TRBV28, the J gene TRBJ1-6; no firm D call. The germline V gene has CDR1 MDHEN and CDR2 SYDVKM. This CDR3 region has 14 residues. Trimming pared 6 bases from V and 6 bases from J, leaving 12 bases between. CDR3 amino acids: CASRSLGLNSPLHF. CDR3 nucleotides: TGTGCCAGCAGATCGCTGGGCCTTAATTCACCCCTCCACTTT.

To note about this clone: One junction end disagrees with the germline gene, perhaps due to a read error. The chain recombines TRBV7-7 with TRBJ2-5, with D tentatively TRBD1 (7 bases). Germline loops: CDR1 SSHAT, CDR2 FNYEAQ (reference sequence). CDR3 length: 15 amino acids. CDR3 protein: CASSLAGAGGETQYF. Here the CDR3 DNA reads TGTGCTAGCAGCTTAGCCGGGGCAGGGGGGGAGACCCAGTACTTC.

The rearrangement uses TRBV19 and TRBJ2-3, with 11 bases identical to TRBD2. The CDR3 has 15 amino acids. V lost 5 bases and J lost 3; bases outside the gene matches: 4. Looked up from germline, CDR1 is LNHDA and CDR2 is SQIVND (reference sequence). As DNA, the CDR3 is TGTGCCAGTAGTTTGACTAGCGGGGAGACAGATACGCAGTATTTT. It yields the protein CASSLTSGETDTQYF. Based on the CDR3 plus reference TRBV19 and TRBJ2-3, the full variable domain is DGGITQSPKYLFRKEGQNVTLSCEQNLNHDAMYWYRQDPGQGLRLIYYSQIVNDFQKGDIAEGYSVSREKKESFPLTVTSAQKNPTAFYLCASSLTSGETDTQYFGPGTRLTVL.

V and J are TRBV6-5 and TRBJ1-4, with a tentative D call TRBD1 (6 bases). V was pared by 6 bases and J by 5 bases, with 10 bases between. Per the germline V gene, CDR1 is MNHEY and CDR2 is SVGAGI. The CDR3 covers 13 residues. The CDR3 sequence is CASRGTPNEKLFF. The CDR3 DNA is TGTGCCAGCAGAGGGACACCGAATGAAAAACTGTTTTTT.

This chain links TRBV5-1 with TRBJ2-5; 11 bases fit TRBD2. This CDR3 is 15 amino acids long. Germline V gene sequence: CDR1 SGHRS, CDR2 YFSETQ. V lost 4 bases and J lost 1; bases outside the gene matches: 3. CDR3: CASSPGTSGQETQYF. The CDR3 region has the DNA TGCGCCAGCAGCCCGGGGACTAGCGGCCAAGAGACCCAGTACTTC.

This chain joins TRBV6-5 and TRBJ1-1; 7 nucleotides agree with TRBD1. The length of the CDR3 is 15 residues. The V gene end was trimmed by 8 bases and the J gene end by 2 bases; junction bases not matched to a gene: 11. Per the germline V gene, CDR1 is MNHEY and CDR2 is SVGAGI. The CDR3 sequence is CASFSHRGPNTEAFF. The DNA for the CDR3 is TGTGCCAGCTTCTCCCACAGGGGTCCAAACACTGAAGCTTTCTTT.